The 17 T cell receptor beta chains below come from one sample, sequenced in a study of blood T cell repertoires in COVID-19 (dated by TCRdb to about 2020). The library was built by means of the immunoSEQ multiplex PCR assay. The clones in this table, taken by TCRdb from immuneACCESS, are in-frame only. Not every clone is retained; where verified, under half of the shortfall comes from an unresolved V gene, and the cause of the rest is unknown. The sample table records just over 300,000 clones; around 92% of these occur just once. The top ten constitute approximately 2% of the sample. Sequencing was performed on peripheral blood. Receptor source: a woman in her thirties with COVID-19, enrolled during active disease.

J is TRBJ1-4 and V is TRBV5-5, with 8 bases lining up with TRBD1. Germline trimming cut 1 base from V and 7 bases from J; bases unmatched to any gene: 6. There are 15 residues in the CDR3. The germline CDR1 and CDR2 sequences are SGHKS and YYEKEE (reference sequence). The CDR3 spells CASSLRGQAAEKLFF. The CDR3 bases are TGTGCCAGCAGCTTGAGGGGACAGGCGGCTGAAAAACTGTTTTTT. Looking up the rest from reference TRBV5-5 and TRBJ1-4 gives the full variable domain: DAGVTQSPTHLIKTRGQQVTLRCSPISGHKSVSWYQQVLGQGPQFIFQYYEKEERGRGNFPDRFSARQFPNYSSELNVNALLLGDSALYLCASSLRGQAAEKLFFGSGTQLSVL.

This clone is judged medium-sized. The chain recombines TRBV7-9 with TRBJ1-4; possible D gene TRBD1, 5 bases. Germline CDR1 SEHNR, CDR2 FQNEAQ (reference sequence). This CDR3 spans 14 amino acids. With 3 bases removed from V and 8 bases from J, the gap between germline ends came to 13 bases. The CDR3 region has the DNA TGTGCCAGCAGCTTGGAGGGGTTTGGGGAAAAACTGTTTTTT. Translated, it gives CASSLEGFGEKLFF.

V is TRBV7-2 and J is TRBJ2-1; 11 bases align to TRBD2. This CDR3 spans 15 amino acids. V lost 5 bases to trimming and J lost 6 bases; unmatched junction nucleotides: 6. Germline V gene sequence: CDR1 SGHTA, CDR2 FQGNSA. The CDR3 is CASSASGTSGNEQFF. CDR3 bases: TGTGCCAGCAGCGCCTCCGGGACTAGCGGCAATGAGCAGTTCTTC. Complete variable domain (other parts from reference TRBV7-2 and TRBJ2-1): GAGVSQSPSNKVTEKGKDVELRCDPISGHTALYWYRQSLGQGLEFLIYFQGNSAPDKSGLPSDRFSAERTGGSVSTLTIQRTQQEDSAVYLCASSASGTSGNEQFFGPGTRLTVL.

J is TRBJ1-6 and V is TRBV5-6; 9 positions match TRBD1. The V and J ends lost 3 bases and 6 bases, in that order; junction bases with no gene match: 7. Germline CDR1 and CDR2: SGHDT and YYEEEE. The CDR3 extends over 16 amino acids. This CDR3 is CASSSGQGRANSPLHF. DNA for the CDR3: TGTGCCAGCAGCTCCGGACAGGGGAGGGCTAATTCACCCCTCCACTTT.

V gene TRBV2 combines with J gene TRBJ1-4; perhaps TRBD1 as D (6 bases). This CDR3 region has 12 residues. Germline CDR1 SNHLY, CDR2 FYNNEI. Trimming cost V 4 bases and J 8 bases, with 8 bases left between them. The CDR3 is CASSGDREKLFF. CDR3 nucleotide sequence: TGTGCCAGCAGTGGTGACAGGGAAAAACTGTTTTTT.

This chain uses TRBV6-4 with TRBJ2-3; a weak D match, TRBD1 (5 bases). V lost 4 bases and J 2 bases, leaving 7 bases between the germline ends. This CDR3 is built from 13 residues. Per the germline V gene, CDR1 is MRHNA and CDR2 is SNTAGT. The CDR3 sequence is CASSGQTTDTQYF. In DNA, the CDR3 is TGTGCCAGCAGTGGACAGACCACAGATACGCAGTATTTT.

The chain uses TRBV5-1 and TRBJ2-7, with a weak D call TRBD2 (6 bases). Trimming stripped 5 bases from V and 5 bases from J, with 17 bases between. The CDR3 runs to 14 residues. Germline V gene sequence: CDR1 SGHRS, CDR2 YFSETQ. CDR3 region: CASRNNRPGDEQYF. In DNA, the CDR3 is TGCGCCAGCAGAAATAACAGGCCGGGAGACGAGCAGTACTTC. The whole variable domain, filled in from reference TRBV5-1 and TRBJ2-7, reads KAGVTQTPRYLIKTRGQQVTLSCSPISGHRSVSWYQQTPGQGLQFLFEYFSETQRNKGNFPGRFSGRQFSNSRSEMNVSTLELGDSALYLCASRNNRPGDEQYFGPGTRLTVT.

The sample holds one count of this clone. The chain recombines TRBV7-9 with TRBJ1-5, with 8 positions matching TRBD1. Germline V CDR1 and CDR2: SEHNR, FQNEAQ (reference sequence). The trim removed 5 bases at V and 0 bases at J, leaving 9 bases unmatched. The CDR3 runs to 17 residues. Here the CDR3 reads CASSPLGQGLSNQPQHF. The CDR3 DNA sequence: TGTGCCAGCAGCCCCCTCGGACAGGGCCTTAGCAATCAGCCCCAGCATTTT. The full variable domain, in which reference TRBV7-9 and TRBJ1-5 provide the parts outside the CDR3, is DTGVSQNPRHKITKRGQNVTFRCDPISEHNRLYWYRQTLGQGPEFLTYFQNEAQLEKSRLLSDRFSAERPKGSFSTLEIQRTEQGDSAMYLCASSPLGQGLSNQPQHFGDGTRLSIL.

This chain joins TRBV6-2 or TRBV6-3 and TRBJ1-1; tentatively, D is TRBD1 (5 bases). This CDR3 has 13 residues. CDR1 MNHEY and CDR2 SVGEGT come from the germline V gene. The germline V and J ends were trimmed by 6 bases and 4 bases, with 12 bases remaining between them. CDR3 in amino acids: CASSPDSPTEAFF. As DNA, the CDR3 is TGTGCCAGCAGCCCCGACAGTCCCACTGAAGCTTTCTTT.

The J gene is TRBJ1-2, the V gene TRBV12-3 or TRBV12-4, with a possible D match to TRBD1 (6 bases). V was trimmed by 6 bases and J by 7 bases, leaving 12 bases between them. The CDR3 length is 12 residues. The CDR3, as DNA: TGTGCCAGCAGCCAGGGGATCGCTGGCTACACCTTC. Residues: CASSQGIAGYTF.

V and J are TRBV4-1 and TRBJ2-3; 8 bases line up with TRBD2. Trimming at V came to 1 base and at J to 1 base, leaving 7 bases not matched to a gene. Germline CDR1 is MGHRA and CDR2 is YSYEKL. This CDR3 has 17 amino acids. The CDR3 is CASSQGASGGGTDTQYF. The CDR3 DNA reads TGCGCCAGCAGCCAAGGGGCTTCGGGGGGGGGCACAGATACGCAGTATTTT.

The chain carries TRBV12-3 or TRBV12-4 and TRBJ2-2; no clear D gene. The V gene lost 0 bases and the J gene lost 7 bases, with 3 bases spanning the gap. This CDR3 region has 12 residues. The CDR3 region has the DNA TGTGCCAGCAGTTTAGCTCTCGGGGAGCTGTTTTTT. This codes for CASSLALGELFF.

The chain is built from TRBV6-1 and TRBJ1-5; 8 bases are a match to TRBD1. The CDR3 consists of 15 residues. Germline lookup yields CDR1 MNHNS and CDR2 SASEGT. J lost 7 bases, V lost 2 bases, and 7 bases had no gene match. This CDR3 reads CASSERTGRDQPQHF. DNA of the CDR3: TGTGCCAGCAGTGAACGGACAGGGAGGGACCAGCCCCAGCATTTT.

The CDR3 spells CASSYSRESPLHF. Written as DNA, the CDR3 is TGTGCCAGCAGTTACTCGAGGGAATCACCCCTCCACTTT. The V call is TRBV6-5, the J call TRBJ1-6; D not certain. Germline CDR1 MNHEY, CDR2 SVGAGI. The CDR3 runs 13 residues. Trimming left V 0 bases short and J 10 bases short, with 7 bases between.

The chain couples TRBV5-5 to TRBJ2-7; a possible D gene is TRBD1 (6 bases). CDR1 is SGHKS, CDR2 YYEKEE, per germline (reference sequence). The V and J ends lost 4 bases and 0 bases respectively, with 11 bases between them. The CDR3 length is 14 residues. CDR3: CASSPPDSSYEQYV. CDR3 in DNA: TGTGCCAGCAGCCCCCCGGACAGCTCCTACGAGCAGTACGTC.

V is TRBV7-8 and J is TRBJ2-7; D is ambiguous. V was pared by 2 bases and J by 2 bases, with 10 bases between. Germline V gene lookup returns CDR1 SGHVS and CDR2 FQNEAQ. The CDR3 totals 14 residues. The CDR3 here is CASSLPAVPYEQYF. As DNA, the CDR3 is TGTGCCAGCAGCTTACCGGCGGTTCCCTACGAGCAGTACTTC.

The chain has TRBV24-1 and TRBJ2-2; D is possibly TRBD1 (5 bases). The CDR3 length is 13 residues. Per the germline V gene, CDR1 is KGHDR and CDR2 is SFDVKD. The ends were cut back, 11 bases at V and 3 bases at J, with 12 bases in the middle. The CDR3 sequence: CAIQGIYTGELFF. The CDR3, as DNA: TGTGCCATCCAGGGTATATACACCGGGGAGCTGTTTTTT.